This T cell receptor (beta chain) was sequenced in a study of T-cell reconstitution after alpha-beta-depleted transplantation in children. The TCRbeta library was prepared with unique molecular identifiers. Via MiXCR, TCRdb re-called the PCR reads, giving one row per CDR3 protein. The table includes about 350,000 distinct CDR3 sequences, 10% to 15% detected once. Trimming took 4 bases from V and 7 from J, leaving 20 bases between them. The CDR3 covers 16 residues. From germline, CDR1 is MNHEY and CDR2 SVGAGI. The sample in question was PBMCs, obtained from the stem cell graft. The chain carries TRBV6-5 and TRBJ2-1; D possibly corresponds to TRBD2 (6 bases). The sequence was obtained from a human donor who donated a stem cell graft to a child with Fanconi anemia. This CDR3 reads CASSSPPPRERNEQFF. For the CDR3, the DNA is TGTGCCAGCAGTTCGCCTCCCCCACGGGAGCGAAATGAGCAGTTCTTC.